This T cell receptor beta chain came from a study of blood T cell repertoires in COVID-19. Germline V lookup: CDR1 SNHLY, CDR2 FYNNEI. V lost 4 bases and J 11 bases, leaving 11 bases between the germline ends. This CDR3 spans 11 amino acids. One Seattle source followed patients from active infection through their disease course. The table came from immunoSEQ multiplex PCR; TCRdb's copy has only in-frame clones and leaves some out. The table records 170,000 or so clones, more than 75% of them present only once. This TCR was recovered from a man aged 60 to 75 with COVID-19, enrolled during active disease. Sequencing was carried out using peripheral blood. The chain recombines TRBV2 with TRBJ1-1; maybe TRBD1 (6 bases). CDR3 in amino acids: CASSGQVDAFF. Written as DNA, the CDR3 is TGTGCCAGCAGTGGACAGGTTGACGCTTTCTTT.